These 25 T cell receptor beta chains originate from one sample sequenced in a study of blood T cell repertoires in COVID-19 (dated by TCRdb to the early 2020s). Receptor amplification or capture employed the immunoSEQ multiplex PCR assay. As stored in TCRdb, this immuneACCESS dataset retains in-frame rearrangements with V and J assigned. A fraction of the clones does not appear; measured against another copy, unresolved V genes explain less than half of the discrepancy, and the remainder lacks a known reason. The sample table shows around 100,000 clones, and about four fifths are seen once. Around 5.2% of the sample comes from the top ten. Sample: peripheral blood. These receptors were taken from a man aged 80 or over with COVID-19, enrolled during active disease.

The chain combines TRBV30 with TRBJ1-2; TRBD1 might be the D (5 bases). Trimming pared 5 bases from V and 7 bases from J, leaving 17 bases between. The germline V gene has CDR1 GTSNPN and CDR2 SVGIG (reference sequence). This CDR3 has 13 residues. The CDR3 is CAWGGTSAVGYTF. The CDR3 nucleotides read TGTGCCTGGGGTGGGACTTCGGCGGTTGGCTACACCTTC.

This chain joins TRBV18 and TRBJ2-7; D perhaps matches TRBD2 (5 bases). Germline-derived CDR1 and CDR2 are KGHSH and LQKENI. Trimming removed 6 bases at V and 6 bases at J, with 18 bases between. The CDR3 contains 14 residues. CDR3 residues: CASSHRRENREQYF. CDR3 coding DNA: TGTGCCAGCTCGCACCGCCGGGAAAACCGCGAGCAGTACTTC.

This clone was picked up one time. The chain uses TRBV12-5 and TRBJ1-3, with D possibly matching TRBD1 (6 bases). Germline loops: CDR1 LGHNT, CDR2 FRNRAP. The germline V and J ends were trimmed by 3 bases and 2 bases, with 14 bases remaining between them. CDR3 size: 16 residues. CDR3 in DNA: TGTGCTAGTGGTTTTGATTCAGGGGTGACTGGAAACACCATATATTTT. The encoded protein is CASGFDSGVTGNTIYF. The full variable domain, with the rest looked up from reference TRBV12-5 and TRBJ1-3, is DARVTQTPRHKVTEMGQEVTMRCQPILGHNTVFWYRQTMMQGLELLAYFRNRAPLDDSGMPKDRFSAEMPDATLATLKIQPSEPRDSAVYFCASGFDSGVTGNTIYFGEGSWLTVV.

In this sample, this clone turned up a few times. This chain uses TRBV29-1 with TRBJ1-4; D unresolved. This CDR3 has 14 residues. Trimming took off 4 bases at V and 0 bases at J, with 9 bases between the two ends. The germline gives CDR1 SQVTM, CDR2 ANQGSEA. CDR3 nucleotide sequence: TGCAGCGTTGGAAACAGCCCAACTAATGAAAAACTGTTTTTT. This translates into CSVGNSPTNEKLFF.

This sequence joins TRBV30 and TRBJ2-3; 9 bases are shared with TRBD2. The CDR3 consists of 14 residues. V shed 2 bases, J shed 4 bases, and the junction held 4 bases outside the gene matches. The germline V gene has CDR1 GTSNPN and CDR2 SVGIG (reference sequence). CDR3 nucleotide sequence: TGTGCCTGGAGTCGGTTAGCGGGAGCAGATACGCAGTATTTT. Amino acid sequence: CAWSRLAGADTQYF. The full variable domain, its missing parts supplied by reference TRBV30 and TRBJ2-3, is SQTIHQWPATLVQPVGSPLSLECTVEGTSNPNLYWYRQAAGRGLQLLFYSVGIGQISSEVPQNLSASRPQDRQFILSSKKLLLSDSGFYLCAWSRLAGADTQYFGPGTRLTVL.

The J gene is TRBJ1-1, the V gene TRBV5-4, with 8 nucleotides matching TRBD1. Germline CDR1 is SGHNT and CDR2 is YYREEE (reference sequence). V trimming: 3 bases; J trimming: 8 bases; junction bases outside the gene matches: 9. This CDR3 spans 14 amino acids. CDR3 loop: CASSSLFRDREAFF. The CDR3 coding sequence is TGTGCCAGCAGCTCCCTGTTTCGGGACAGGGAAGCTTTCTTT.

V gene TRBV27 combines with J gene TRBJ1-1; tentative D call: TRBD1 (5 bases). CDR1 MNHEY and CDR2 SMNVEV come from the germline V gene (reference sequence). The CDR3 is made up of 14 amino acids. V gave up 5 bases and J gave up 4 bases, with 14 bases separating them. The CDR3 spells CASSPRAFSTEAFF. As DNA, the CDR3 is TGTGCCAGCAGTCCCAGGGCATTCAGCACTGAAGCTTTCTTT.

In regard to this clone: At one end, the junction sequence differs from germline, possibly due to a read error. The chain employs TRBV7-8 and TRBJ1-5, with a tentative D call TRBD1 (6 bases). Germline V lookup: CDR1 SGHVS, CDR2 FQNEAQ. The CDR3 length is 15 residues. The CDR3: CASSPWTVSSQPQHF. CDR3 in DNA: TGTGCCAGCAGCCCGTGGACAGTAAGCAGTCAGCCCCAGCATTTT.

The J gene is TRBJ1-1, the V gene TRBV15, with D possibly being TRBD1 (5 bases). Germline CDR1 LNHNV, CDR2 YYDKDF (reference sequence). V lost 0 bases to trimming and J lost 5 bases, with 10 bases between them. This CDR3 has 14 residues. The DNA of the CDR3 is TGTGCCACCAGCAGAGAGCGCGGGGCAACTGAAGCTTTCTTT. This sequence encodes CATSRERGATEAFF.

The chain combines TRBV19 with TRBJ2-7; 10 nucleotides agree with TRBD1. Germline lookup yields CDR1 LNHDA and CDR2 SQIVND (reference sequence). V lost 6 bases and J lost 2; bases outside the gene matches: 7. This CDR3 comprises 15 residues. This CDR3 is CASSPGGTGAYEQYF. The CDR3 nucleotides are TGTGCCAGTAGCCCTGGAGGGACAGGGGCCTACGAGCAGTACTTC.

This clone is categorized as medium-sized (0.01 to 0.1%). J is TRBJ2-7 and V is TRBV7-6; TRBD2 agrees at 7 bases. Trimming at V came to 2 bases and at J to 3 bases, leaving 4 bases not matched to a gene. In germline, CDR1 is SGHVS, CDR2 FNYEAQ. The CDR3 contains 14 residues. The chain's CDR3 is CASSLMASGYEQYF. The CDR3 DNA reads TGTGCCAGCAGCTTAATGGCTAGCGGCTACGAGCAGTACTTC.

V is TRBV18 and J is TRBJ2-1; 11 bases are shared with TRBD2. CDR1 is KGHSH, CDR2 LQKENI, per germline. The CDR3 consists of 16 residues. After removal of 6 bases from V and 4 bases from J, the junction contained 8 bases not matched to a gene. The CDR3 DNA sequence: TGTGCCAGCTCCCAACAGGGACTAGCGGCGTACAATGAGCAGTTCTTC. Protein product: CASSQQGLAAYNEQFF.

This chain connects TRBV28 to TRBJ2-7; no definite D call. The germline V gene has CDR1 MDHEN and CDR2 SYDVKM. The CDR3 totals 15 residues. Trimming removed 1 base from V and 2 bases from J, with 12 bases in between. CDR3 nucleotides: TGTGCCAGCAGTTTATCACGGGTACAAACCTACGAGCAGTACTTC. It is translated as CASSLSRVQTYEQYF.

The rearrangement links TRBV6-1 to TRBJ2-3; TRBD2 aligns across 9 bases. The CDR3 has 15 residues. Germline CDR1 reads MNHNS; CDR2 reads SASEGT. Trimming cost V 1 base and J 4 bases; bases outside gene matches: 3. CDR3 in amino acids: CASSEVAGASDTQYF. The CDR3 DNA sequence: TGTGCCAGCAGTGAAGTAGCGGGAGCATCAGATACGCAGTATTTT.

The gene calls are TRBV30 and TRBJ1-1; D unresolved. Trimming took off 3 bases at V and 3 bases at J, with 14 bases between the two ends. CDR1 is GTSNPN, CDR2 SVGIG, per germline (reference sequence). The CDR3 sequence is 14 residues long. The DNA of the CDR3 is TGTGCCTGGAGGCTAGCGGGGTACGACACTGAAGCTTTCTTT. Translating it yields CAWRLAGYDTEAFF. Looking up the rest from reference TRBV30 and TRBJ1-1 gives the full variable domain: SQTIHQWPATLVQPVGSPLSLECTVEGTSNPNLYWYRQAAGRGLQLLFYSVGIGQISSEVPQNLSASRPQDRQFILSSKKLLLSDSGFYLCAWRLAGYDTEAFFGQGTRLTVV.

This clone was recorded a few times. This chain uses TRBV5-1 with TRBJ2-3, with D maybe TRBD2 (5 bases). The CDR3 is 16 residues long. V lost 0 bases, J lost 2 bases, and 13 bases lay in between. CDR1 SGHRS and CDR2 YFSETQ come from the germline V gene. CDR3 amino acids: CASSLEGRHYTDTQYF. The DNA of the CDR3 is TGCGCCAGCAGCTTGGAAGGGAGACACTACACAGATACGCAGTATTTT.

The chain combines TRBV9 with TRBJ1-3; 9 bases line up with TRBD1. J lost 2 bases, V lost 1 base, and 10 bases had no gene match. From germline, CDR1 is SGDLS and CDR2 YYNGEE. The length of the CDR3 is 18 residues. CDR3: CASSVRDRVSLAGNTIYF. As DNA, the CDR3 is TGTGCCAGCAGCGTACGGGACAGGGTCTCCCTTGCTGGAAACACCATATATTTT.

The chain links TRBV6-5 to TRBJ2-1; tentative D call: TRBD2 (6 bases). V was trimmed by 0 bases and J by 7 bases, leaving 13 bases between them. In germline, CDR1 is MNHEY, CDR2 SVGAGI. The CDR3 extends over 15 amino acids. CDR3 nucleotides: TGTGCCAGCAGTTACTCGCGACTAGGCGGTAATGAGCAGTTCTTC. It is translated as CASSYSRLGGNEQFF.

This clone was counted between two and nine times. The chain has TRBV6-6 and TRBJ2-1; 15 bases align to TRBD2. The germline CDR1 and CDR2 sequences are MNHNY and SVGAGI (reference sequence). The CDR3 runs 15 residues. J was trimmed by 8 bases and V by 5 bases; bases with no gene match: 4. CDR3 sequence reads: CASSRTSGGAYEQFF. The DNA of the CDR3 is TGTGCCAGCAGTCGGACTAGCGGGGGGGCCTATGAGCAGTTCTTC.

V gene TRBV30 combines with J gene TRBJ1-6; D gene ambiguous. Trimming took off 3 bases at V and 0 bases at J, with 9 bases between the two ends. CDR3 length: 15 amino acids. CDR1 and CDR2 (germline): GTSNPN, SVGIG (reference sequence). Written as DNA, the CDR3 is TGTGCCTGGAGGATAACGAGCTCCTATAATTCACCCCTCCACTTT. It codes for CAWRITSSYNSPLHF.

The rearrangement uses TRBV5-8 and TRBJ2-5; D is perhaps TRBD2 (7 bases). Trimming shortened V by 4 bases and J by 7 bases, and 17 bases separated the two germline ends. The V gene's germline CDR1 is SGHTS and CDR2 YDEGEE. The CDR3 extends over 14 amino acids. The CDR3 coding sequence is TGTGCCAGCAGCCTAGGGGGGGGGCTGGCGACCCAGTACTTC. Its protein product is CASSLGGGLATQYF.

V is TRBV18 and J is TRBJ2-1, with 7 positions matching TRBD2. The germline gives CDR1 KGHSH, CDR2 LQKENI. Losses at the gene ends were 1 base for V and 7 bases for J; bases not matched to a gene: 10. CDR3 size: 16 residues. The CDR3 region has the DNA TGTGCCAGCTCACCACTCGACGTTAGCGGGCGTAATGAGCAGTTCTTC. Translation: CASSPLDVSGRNEQFF.

The chain couples TRBV11-3 to TRBJ1-1; a possible D gene is TRBD1 (6 bases). The V and J ends lost 1 base and 4 bases respectively, with 13 bases between them. This CDR3 contains 15 residues. Per the germline V gene, CDR1 is SGHNT and CDR2 is YENEEA. The CDR3 nucleotides read TGTGCCAGCAGCTTAGGACAGGCTGAGGGCACTGAAGCTTTCTTT. Protein: CASSLGQAEGTEAFF.

The chain combines TRBV2 with TRBJ1-5; the D gene is possibly TRBD1 (6 bases). Germline V gene lookup returns CDR1 SNHLY and CDR2 FYNNEI. The CDR3 is 13 residues long. The germline V and J ends were trimmed by 6 bases and 4 bases, with 10 bases remaining between them. The CDR3 nucleotides read TGTGCCAGCAGCGGGGACATTAATCAGCCCCAGCATTTT. Protein product: CASSGDINQPQHF. Drawing the rest from reference TRBV2 and TRBJ1-5, the complete variable domain is EPEVTQTPSHQVTQMGQEVILRCVPISNHLYFYWYRQILGQKVEFLVSFYNNEISEKSEIFDDQFSVERPDGSNFTLKIRSTKLEDSAMYFCASSGDINQPQHFGDGTRLSIL.

The CDR3 protein is CASSLGVISGNTIYF. Written as DNA, the CDR3 is TGTGCCAGCAGCCTCGGGGTCATCTCTGGAAACACCATATATTTT. The chain combines TRBV11-2 with TRBJ1-3, with D unresolved. Germline CDR1 reads SGHAT; CDR2 reads FQNNGV. Trimming pared 5 bases from V and 0 bases from J, leaving 11 bases between. The CDR3 length is 15 residues.